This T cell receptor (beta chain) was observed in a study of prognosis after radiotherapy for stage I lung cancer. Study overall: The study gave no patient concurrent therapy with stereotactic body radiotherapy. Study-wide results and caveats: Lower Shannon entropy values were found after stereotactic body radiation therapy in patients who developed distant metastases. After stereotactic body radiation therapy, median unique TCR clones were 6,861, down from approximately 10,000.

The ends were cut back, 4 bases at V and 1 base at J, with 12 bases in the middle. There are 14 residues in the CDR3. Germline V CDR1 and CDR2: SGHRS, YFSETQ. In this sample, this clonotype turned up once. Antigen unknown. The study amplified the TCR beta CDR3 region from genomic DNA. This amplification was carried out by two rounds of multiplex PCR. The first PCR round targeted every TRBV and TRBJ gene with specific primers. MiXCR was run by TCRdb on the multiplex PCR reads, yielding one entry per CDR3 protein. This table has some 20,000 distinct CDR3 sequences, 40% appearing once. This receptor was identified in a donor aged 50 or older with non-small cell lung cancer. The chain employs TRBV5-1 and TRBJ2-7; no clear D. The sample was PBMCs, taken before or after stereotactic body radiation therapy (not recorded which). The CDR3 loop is CASSDPQGSYEQYF. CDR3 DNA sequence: TGCGCCAGCAGCGACCCCCAAGGATCCTACGAGCAGTACTTC. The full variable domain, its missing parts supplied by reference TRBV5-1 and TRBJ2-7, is KAGVTQTPRYLIKTRGQQVTLSCSPISGHRSVSWYQQTPGQGLQFLFEYFSETQRNKGNFPGRFSGRQFSNSRSEMNVSTLELGDSALYLCASSDPQGSYEQYFGPGTRLTVT.